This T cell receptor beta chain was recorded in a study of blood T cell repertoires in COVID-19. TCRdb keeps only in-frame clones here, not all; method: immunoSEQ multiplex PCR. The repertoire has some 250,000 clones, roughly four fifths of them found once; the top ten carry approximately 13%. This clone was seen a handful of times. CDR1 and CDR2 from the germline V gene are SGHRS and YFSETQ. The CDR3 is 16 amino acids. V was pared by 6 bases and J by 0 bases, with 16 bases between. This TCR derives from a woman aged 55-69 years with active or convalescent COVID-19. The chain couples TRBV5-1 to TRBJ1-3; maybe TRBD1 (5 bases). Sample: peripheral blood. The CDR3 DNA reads TGCGCCAGCACCGAAGAAACAGGTGTCTCTGGAAACACCATATATTTT. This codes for CASTEETGVSGNTIYF.